This T cell receptor beta chain was recorded in a study of shared clonotypes between healthy human individuals. This clone was detected a few times. This CDR3 has 15 amino acids. The germline gives CDR1 MNHEY, CDR2 SVGAGI. The ends were cut back, 6 bases at V and 1 base at J, with 13 bases in the middle. TCRdb keeps only in-frame clones here, not all; method: immunoSEQ multiplex PCR. The sample shows under 1,100,000 clones, roughly 75% of them seen only once. The gene calls are TRBV6-5 and TRBJ2-1, with D perhaps TRBD1 (6 bases). Sequences were obtained from memory CD4+ T cells sorted from blood. Subset denoted: CD45RA-negative fraction. This TCR derives from a man aged 18 to 29 in good health. CDR3 DNA: TGTGCCAGCAGGCTCACAGGGATGTCCTACAATGAGCAGTTCTTC. This translates into CASRLTGMSYNEQFF.